This TCR beta chain was identified during a study of OX40 agonist ivuxolimab in advanced cancers. TCRdb's table, derived via immunoSEQ multiplex PCR, lists solely in-frame clones and lacks some. The sample records about 88,000 clones, approximately 85% being singletons. V shed 3 bases and J shed 0 bases, with 13 bases lying between them. Germline V gene lookup returns CDR1 SGHAT and CDR2 FQNNGV. The CDR3 runs to 16 residues. The chain employs TRBV11-2 and TRBJ2-3; no firm D call. Source: CD4+ or CD8+ T cells sorted from blood, taken in a trial of the OX40 agonist ivuxolimab. This clonotype was obtained from an adult with an advanced solid tumor such as melanoma, head and neck, liver or kidney cancer. CDR3 in DNA: TGTGCCAGCAGCTTTCTGTGGATACCTAGCACAGATACGCAGTATTTT. This codes for CASSFLWIPSTDTQYF.